Listed here is a single TCR beta chain. Its antigen is as yet unknown. Sampling of blood occurred at baseline, cycle 4 day 1, and cycle 7 day 1. Repertoires were generated with immunoSEQ multiplex PCR, while TCRdb's copy carries only in-frame clones and drops some. The sample shows approximately 58,000 clones, 70% to 90% of them seen only once. The CDR3 is 16 residues long. Per the germline V gene, CDR1 is SGHRS and CDR2 is YFSETQ. V was clipped by 3 bases and J by 0 bases, with 12 bases between them. This entry is derived from a study of OX40 agonist ivuxolimab in advanced cancers. Study-wide background: People who had prior anti-PD-1, anti-PD-L1 or anti-CTLA-4 therapy could take part, and approximately 44% had some.

General study results and limits: By week 6 at 0.1 to 3.0 mg/kg, blood CD4+ and CD8+ T cells had expanded clonally.

The V and J genes are TRBV5-1 and TRBJ1-4; D remains unclear. Here the sequenced sample was CD4+ or CD8+ T cells sorted from blood, taken in a trial of the OX40 agonist ivuxolimab. The clonotype was recovered from an adult with an advanced solid tumor such as melanoma, head and neck, liver or kidney cancer. The CDR3 DNA is TGCGCCAGCAGCTCAGGCAGCCAAGCAACTAATGAAAAACTGTTTTTT. It specifies CASSSGSQATNEKLFF.